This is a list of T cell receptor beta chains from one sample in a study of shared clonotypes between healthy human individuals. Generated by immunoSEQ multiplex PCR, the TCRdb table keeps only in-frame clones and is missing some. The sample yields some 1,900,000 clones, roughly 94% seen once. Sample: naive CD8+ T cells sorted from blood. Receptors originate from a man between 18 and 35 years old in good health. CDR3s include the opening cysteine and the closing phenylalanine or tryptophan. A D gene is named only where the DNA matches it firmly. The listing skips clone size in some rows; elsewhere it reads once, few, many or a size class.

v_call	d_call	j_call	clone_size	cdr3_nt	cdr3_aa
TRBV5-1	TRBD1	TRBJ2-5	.	TGCGCCAGCAGCTTGTATGGACAGGGGACGAAGGAGACCCAGTACTTC	CASSLYGQGTKETQYF
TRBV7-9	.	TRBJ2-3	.	TGTGCCAGCAGTTCACTAGGGAGCACAGATACGCAGTATTTT	CASSSLGSTDTQYF
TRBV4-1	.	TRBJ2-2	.	TGCGCCAGCAGCCAAGATGCGACTTACCAACTAACCGGGGAGCTGTTTTTT	CASSQDATYQLTGELFF
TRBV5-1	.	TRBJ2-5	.	TGCGCCAGCAGCTTGTGGGAGGCAGTCGAGACCCAGTACTTC	CASSLWEAVETQYF
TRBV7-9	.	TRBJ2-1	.	TGTGCCAGCAGCGCCTCAGTGGACCTCAGGGTCTTC	CASSASVDLRVF
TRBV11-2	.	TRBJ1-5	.	TGTGCCAGCAGCTTAGGGGACGGTATCAGAACCCAGCATTTT	CASSLGDGIRTQHF
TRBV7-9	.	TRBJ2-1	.	TGTGCCAGCAGCTTTTCCTTCCAATTAGACAATGAGCAGTTCTTC	CASSFSFQLDNEQFF
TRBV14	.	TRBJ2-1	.	TGTGCCAGCAGCCAAGAGGGCTTCATCAATGAGCAGTTCTTC	CASSQEGFINEQFF
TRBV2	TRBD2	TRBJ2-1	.	TGTGCCAGCAGTGAGGCGGGAGGCGGGAGGAATGAGCAGTTCTTC	CASSEAGGGRNEQFF
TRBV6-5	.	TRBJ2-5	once	TGTGCCAGTTTTGCAGGAGAGACCCAGTACTTC	CASFAGETQYF
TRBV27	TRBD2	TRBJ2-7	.	TGTGCCAGCAGTAATATCGGGGGGAGCTACGAGCAGTACTTC	CASSNIGGSYEQYF
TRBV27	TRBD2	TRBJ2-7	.	TGTGCCAGCAGCCGACTAGCCCCTTCCTACGAGCAGTACTTC	CASSRLAPSYEQYF
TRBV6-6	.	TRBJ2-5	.	TGTGCCAGCAGGGAGGATAAGGAGACCCAGTACTTC	CASREDKETQYF
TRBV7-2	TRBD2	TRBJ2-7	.	TGTGCCAGCAGCTTCGGACTAGTAGGGTACGAGCAGTACTTC	CASSFGLVGYEQYF
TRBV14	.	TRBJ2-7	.	TGTGCCAGCAGCCCGCGCCTCAGGGACGAGCAGTACTTC	CASSPRLRDEQYF
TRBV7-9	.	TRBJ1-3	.	TGTGCCAGCAACTCGGGGATCTCTGGAAACACCATATATTTT	CASNSGISGNTIYF
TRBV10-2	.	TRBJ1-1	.	TGCGCCAGCAGTGAAACAGGGTTTGTCACTGAAGCTTTCTTT	CASSETGFVTEAFF
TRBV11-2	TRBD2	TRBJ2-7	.	TGTGCCAGCAGCTTAGATCCCCTAGCGGGGGGCTACGAGCAGTACTTC	CASSLDPLAGGYEQYF
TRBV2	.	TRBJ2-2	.	TGTGCCAGCAGGGCCGGCATTAACACCGGGGAGCTGTTTTTT	CASRAGINTGELFF
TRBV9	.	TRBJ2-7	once	TGTGCCAGCAGCGTGAATGGGGTTGACTACGAGCAGTACTTC	CASSVNGVDYEQYF